This is a list of T cell receptor beta chains from one sample in a study of blood T cell repertoires in COVID-19. Repertoires were generated with immunoSEQ multiplex PCR, while TCRdb's copy carries only in-frame clones and drops some. Of about 170,000 clones in the sample, roughly 80% were seen once. Sequences were obtained from peripheral blood. These receptors originate from a woman between 70 and 85 years old with COVID-19, enrolled during active disease. The CDR3 runs from the conserved cysteine through the conserved F or W. A D gene is named only where the DNA matches it firmly. Only some rows state a clone size, as once, few, many or a class for expanded clones.

.,TRBJ1-2,.,TRBV7-2,CASSPLRGFYGYTF,TGTGCCAGCAGCCCACTCCGGGGGTTCTATGGCTACACCTTC
.,TRBJ1-1,.,TRBV28,CASSLEGLGAFF,TGTGCCAGCAGTTTGGAGGGTCTAGGTGCTTTCTTT
TRBD2,TRBJ2-3,.,TRBV24-1,CATRGLAFTDTQYF,TGTGCCACCAGGGGACTAGCGTTCACAGATACGCAGTATTTT
TRBD2,TRBJ2-1,.,TRBV3-1/TRBV3-2,CASSPQTSGSYEQFF,TGTGCCAGCAGCCCCCAGACTAGCGGGAGCTATGAGCAGTTCTTC
.,TRBJ1-3,once,TRBV5-1,CASSPFVQGWAGNTIYF,TGCGCCAGCAGCCCTTTCGTCCAGGGGTGGGCTGGAAACACCATATATTTT
TRBD1,TRBJ2-5,.,TRBV3-1/TRBV3-2,CASSHDPPGQGRETQYF,TGTGCCAGCAGCCACGACCCACCGGGACAGGGGAGAGAGACCCAGTACTTC
.,TRBJ2-1,.,TRBV28,CASSFGDNEQFF,TGTGCCAGCAGTTTTGGAGACAATGAGCAGTTCTTC
.,TRBJ1-2,.,TRBV29-1,CSVDPLPGGYTF,TGCAGCGTTGACCCCCTTCCGGGTGGCTACACCTTC
TRBD1,TRBJ1-2,few,TRBV30,CAWRADRGYGYTF,TGTGCCTGGAGGGCAGACAGGGGGTATGGCTACACCTTC
TRBD1,TRBJ1-2,.,TRBV3-1/TRBV3-2,CASSQGVDRVYGYTF,TGTGCCAGCAGCCAAGGGGTCGACAGGGTCTATGGCTACACCTTC
.,TRBJ2-1,.,TRBV10-3,CAIRPERDNEQFF,TGTGCCATCAGGCCCGAGAGGGACAATGAGCAGTTCTTC
TRBD1,TRBJ2-5,.,TRBV3-1/TRBV3-2,CASSQGRDRGETQYF,TGTGCCAGCAGCCAGGGAAGGGACAGGGGGGAGACCCAGTACTTC
.,TRBJ1-5,.,TRBV19,CASSIFRGSNQPQHF,TGTGCCAGTAGTATTTTCCGGGGTAGCAATCAGCCCCAGCATTTT
.,TRBJ2-4,.,TRBV7-9,CASSLALQNIQYF,TGTGCCAGCAGCTTAGCCCTCCAAAACATTCAGTACTTC
.,TRBJ1-1,once,TRBV5-1,CASSIGSMNTEAFF,TGCGCCAGCAGCATCGGGTCAATGAACACTGAAGCTTTCTTT
.,TRBJ1-2,.,TRBV12-5,CASGLTENYGYTF,TGTGCTAGTGGTTTAACGGAGAACTATGGCTACACCTTC
TRBD1,TRBJ1-2,once,TRBV6-5,CASVPSGTGRYGYTF,TGTGCCAGCGTACCCTCCGGGACAGGACGCTATGGCTACACCTTC
.,TRBJ2-7,.,TRBV28,CASSYRQVNYEQYF,TGTGCCAGCAGTTACAGACAGGTGAACTACGAGCAGTACTTC
TRBD1,TRBJ1-5,.,TRBV27,CASSPDRVGNQPQHF,TGTGCCAGCAGCCCCGACAGGGTGGGGAATCAGCCCCAGCATTTT
TRBD1,TRBJ1-3,.,TRBV4-2,CASSQGQGVTGNTIYF,TGTGCCAGCAGCCAGGGACAGGGTGTGACTGGAAACACCATATATTTT
.,TRBJ1-6,.,TRBV19,CASSTPRSYNSPLHF,TGTGCCAGTAGTACCCCCCGCTCCTATAATTCACCCCTCCACTTT
TRBD2,TRBJ2-6,.,TRBV27,CASSSVTSGYSGANVLTF,TGTGCCAGCAGTTCGGTGACTAGCGGATACTCTGGGGCCAACGTCCTGACTTTC
.,TRBJ1-2,.,TRBV6-6,CASSFTPSQGGYTF,TGTGCCAGCAGTTTTACTCCCAGCCAGGGAGGCTACACCTTC
.,TRBJ2-5,.,TRBV5-6,CASSLGGRGETQYF,TGTGCCAGCAGCTTGGGAGGGCGAGGAGAGACCCAGTACTTC
.,TRBJ2-1,.,TRBV5-1,CASSLEGGPLDEQFF,TGCGCCAGCAGCTTAGAGGGGGGGCCGCTCGATGAGCAGTTCTTC
TRBD1,TRBJ2-5,few,TRBV18,CASSPNTPGTGGQETQYF,TGTGCCAGCTCACCGAACACGCCCGGGACAGGGGGACAAGAGACCCAGTACTTC
TRBD1,TRBJ1-2,.,TRBV28,CASSSGTGSLYGYTF,TGTGCCAGCAGTTCCGGGACAGGGTCCCTCTATGGCTACACCTTC
.,TRBJ2-3,.,TRBV21-1,CASALAVPTDTQYF,TGTGCCAGCGCACTAGCGGTTCCCACAGATACGCAGTATTTT
TRBD1,TRBJ1-1,.,TRBV11-2,CASSLGDRPNTEAFF,TGTGCCAGCAGCTTAGGGGACAGGCCTAACACTGAAGCTTTCTTT
.,TRBJ2-1,.,TRBV6-6,CASSYLGGDNEQFF,TGTGCCAGCAGTTACTTAGGTGGAGACAATGAGCAGTTCTTC
.,TRBJ1-5,.,TRBV2,CASSQRAPLSFRSNQPQHF,TGTGCCAGCAGTCAGAGGGCACCCCTCTCTTTTAGGAGCAATCAGCCCCAGCATTTT
.,TRBJ2-3,.,TRBV7-8,CASSLVSGSSTDTQYF,TGTGCCAGCAGCTTAGTATCCGGGAGCTCCACAGATACGCAGTATTTT
TRBD1,TRBJ1-2,.,TRBV30,CAWTGGFRYGYTF,TGTGCCTGGACAGGGGGGTTTAGGTATGGCTACACCTTC
TRBD2,TRBJ2-7,.,TRBV28,CATGGVNEQYF,TGTGCCACCGGGGGGGTAAACGAGCAGTACTTC
.,TRBJ1-5,.,TRBV6-5,CASTKTGIGNQPQHF,TGTGCCAGCACTAAAACAGGGATAGGCAATCAGCCCCAGCATTTT
.,TRBJ1-2,many,TRBV13,CASSLREQAGGPYYGYTF,TGTGCCAGCAGCTTGAGGGAGCAAGCTGGGGGCCCGTACTATGGCTACACCTTC
.,TRBJ2-5,.,TRBV29-1,CSVVAQAGRKTQYF,TGCAGCGTTGTGGCCCAGGCGGGTCGGAAGACCCAGTACTTC
TRBD1,TRBJ2-1,.,TRBV27,CASSYRDRGRNEQFF,TGTGCCAGCAGTTACCGGGACAGGGGTAGGAATGAGCAGTTCTTC
TRBD1,TRBJ2-7,.,TRBV6-5,CASSYSGQGTYEQYF,TGTGCCAGCAGTTACTCCGGACAGGGAACCTACGAGCAGTACTTC
TRBD1,TRBJ1-1,.,TRBV28,CASSLGRGAEAFF,TGTGCCAGCAGTTTGGGCAGGGGGGCTGAAGCTTTCTTT
.,TRBJ1-5,.,TRBV12-3/TRBV12-4,CASSNSVSAQHF,TGTGCCAGCAGTAATTCGGTGTCCGCCCAGCATTTT
.,TRBJ1-4,.,TRBV6-5,CASRPPGRGLEKLFF,TGTGCCAGCAGACCCCCAGGGAGGGGTCTCGAAAAACTGTTTTTT
.,TRBJ1-2,few,TRBV28,CASSGGQNQGYTF,TGTGCCAGCAGCGGAGGACAGAACCAGGGCTACACCTTC
.,TRBJ1-5,once,TRBV6-5,CATSRAYNQPQHF,TGTGCCACCTCCAGGGCCTACAATCAGCCCCAGCATTTT